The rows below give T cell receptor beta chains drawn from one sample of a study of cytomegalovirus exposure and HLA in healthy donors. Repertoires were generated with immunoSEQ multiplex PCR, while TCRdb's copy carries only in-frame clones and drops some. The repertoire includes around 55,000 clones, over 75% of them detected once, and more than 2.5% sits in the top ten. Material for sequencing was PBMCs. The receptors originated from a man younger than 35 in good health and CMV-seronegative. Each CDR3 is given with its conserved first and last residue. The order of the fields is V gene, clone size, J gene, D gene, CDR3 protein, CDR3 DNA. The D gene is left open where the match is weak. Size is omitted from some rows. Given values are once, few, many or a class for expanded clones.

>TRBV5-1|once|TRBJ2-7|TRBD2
CASSPSGRGYEQYF
TGCGCCAGCAGCCCTAGCGGGAGAGGGTACGAGCAGTACTTC
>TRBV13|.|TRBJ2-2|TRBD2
CASTHGVAGVGTGELFF
TGTGCCAGCACCCATGGGGTAGCGGGAGTAGGAACCGGGGAGCTGTTTTTT
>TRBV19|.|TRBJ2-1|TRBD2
CASSIRTSGRGSYNEQFF
TGTGCCAGTAGTATACGGACTAGCGGGAGAGGGTCCTACAATGAGCAGTTCTTC
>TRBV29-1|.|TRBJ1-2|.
CSVTGSNYGYTF
TGCAGCGTAACAGGGTCTAACTATGGCTACACCTTC
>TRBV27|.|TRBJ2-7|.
CASGTRLTNYEQYF
TGTGCCAGCGGAACAAGACTCACCAACTACGAGCAGTACTTC
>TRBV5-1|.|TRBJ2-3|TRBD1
CASSSGQGSTDTQYF
TGCGCCAGCAGCTCAGGACAGGGGAGCACAGATACGCAGTATTTT
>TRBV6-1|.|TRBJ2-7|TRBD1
CASSGQGSSYEQYF
TGTGCCAGCAGTGGACAGGGGTCCTCCTACGAGCAGTACTTC
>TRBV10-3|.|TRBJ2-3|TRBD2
CAISAGGLSTDTQYF
TGTGCCATCAGTGCCGGGGGACTATCCACAGATACGCAGTATTTT
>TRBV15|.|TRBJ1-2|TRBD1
CATSRDRGDYGYTF
TGTGCCACCAGCAGGGACAGGGGGGACTATGGCTACACCTTC
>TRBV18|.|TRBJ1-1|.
CASSSQGADTEAFF
TGTGCCAGCTCGTCACAGGGCGCCGACACTGAAGCTTTCTTT
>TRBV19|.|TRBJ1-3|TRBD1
CASSIAITGAFSGNTIYF
TGTGCCAGTAGTATAGCGATCACAGGGGCCTTCTCTGGAAACACCATATATTTT
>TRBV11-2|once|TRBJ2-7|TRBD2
CASSRGGTVSYEQYF
TGTGCCAGCAGCCGGGGGGGGACGGTCTCCTACGAGCAGTACTTC
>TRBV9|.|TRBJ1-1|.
CASSMSGYTEAFF
TGTGCCAGCAGCATGTCGGGGTACACTGAAGCTTTCTTT
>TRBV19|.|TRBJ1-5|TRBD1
CASTIQGTLYGQPQHF
TGTGCCAGTACCATACAGGGGACTTTGTACGGTCAGCCCCAGCATTTT
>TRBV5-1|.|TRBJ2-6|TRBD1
CASSLTTGPGANVLTF
TGCGCCAGCAGCTTGACGACAGGGCCAGGGGCCAACGTCCTGACTTTC
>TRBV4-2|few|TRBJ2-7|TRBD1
CASSQEGTGFYEQYF
TGTGCCAGCAGCCAAGAGGGGACAGGGTTCTACGAGCAGTACTTC
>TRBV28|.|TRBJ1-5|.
CASRPGQNSNQPQHF
TGTGCCAGCAGGCCGGGTCAAAATAGCAATCAGCCCCAGCATTTT
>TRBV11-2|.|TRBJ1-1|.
CASSLSRDTEAFF
TGTGCCAGCAGCTTAAGTCGGGACACTGAAGCTTTCTTT
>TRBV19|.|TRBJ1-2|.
CASSPDMNYGYTF
TGTGCCAGTAGTCCCGACATGAACTATGGCTACACCTTC
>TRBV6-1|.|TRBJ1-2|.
CASSTPGDYGYTF
TGTGCCAGCAGTACCCCAGGGGACTATGGCTACACCTTC
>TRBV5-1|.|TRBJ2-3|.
CASSPSASTDTQYF
TGCGCCAGCAGCCCCAGCGCTAGCACAGATACGCAGTATTTT
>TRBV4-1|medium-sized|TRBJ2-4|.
CASSQDQGIVGLAKNIQYF
TGCGCCAGCAGCCAAGATCAGGGTATAGTTGGTTTGGCCAAAAACATTCAGTACTTC
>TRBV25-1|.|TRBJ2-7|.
CASLKGGDEQYF
TGTGCCAGCCTCAAGGGGGGGGACGAGCAGTACTTC
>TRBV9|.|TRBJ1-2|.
CASSQALGANYGYTF
TGTGCCAGCAGCCAGGCCCTCGGGGCTAACTATGGCTACACCTTC
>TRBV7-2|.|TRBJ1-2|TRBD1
CASSSPGTGTPNYGYTF
TGTGCCAGCAGCTCCCCCGGGACAGGGACGCCTAACTATGGCTACACCTTC
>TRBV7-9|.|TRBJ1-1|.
CASSVRSGEGTEAFF
TGTGCCAGCAGCGTTCGCTCTGGGGAGGGCACTGAAGCTTTCTTT
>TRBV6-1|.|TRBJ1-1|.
CASRDSNNLNTEAFF
TGTGCCAGCAGGGACAGCAATAACTTGAACACTGAAGCTTTCTTT
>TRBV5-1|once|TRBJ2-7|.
CASSLRAGTYEQYF
TGCGCCAGCAGCTTGCGGGCAGGGACATACGAGCAGTACTTC
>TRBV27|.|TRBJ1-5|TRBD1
CASSLLGPGQGNQPQHF
TGTGCCAGCAGTTTATTGGGGCCGGGACAGGGGAATCAGCCCCAGCATTTT
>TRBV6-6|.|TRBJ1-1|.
CASSYPRQVMNTEAFF
TGTGCCAGCAGTTACCCTAGACAGGTCATGAACACTGAAGCTTTCTTT
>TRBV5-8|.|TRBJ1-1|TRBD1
CASSSAGTANTEAFF
TGTGCCAGCAGCTCCGCCGGGACAGCGAACACTGAAGCTTTCTTT
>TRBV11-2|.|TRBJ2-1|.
CASSFQGTYNEQFF
TGTGCCAGCAGCTTTCAGGGAACCTACAATGAGCAGTTCTTC
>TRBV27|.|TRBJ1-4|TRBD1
CASHYQGAREKLFF
TGTGCCAGTCATTATCAGGGGGCAAGGGAAAAACTGTTTTTT
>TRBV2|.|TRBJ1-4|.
CASIIDPVGGKLFF
TGTGCCAGCATAATCGACCCGGTAGGCGGAAAACTGTTTTTT
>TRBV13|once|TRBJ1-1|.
CASSVGYGVEAFF
TGTGCCAGCAGCGTGGGGTACGGGGTTGAAGCTTTCTTT
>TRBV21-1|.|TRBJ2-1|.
CASSKARVYRSYSYNEQFF
TGTGCCAGCAGCAAAGCGCGGGTCTATCGATCCTACTCCTACAATGAGCAGTTCTTC
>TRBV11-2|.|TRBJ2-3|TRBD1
CASSLVFYGTGGTDTQYF
TGTGCCAGCAGCTTAGTTTTTTATGGGACAGGGGGAACAGATACGCAGTATTTT
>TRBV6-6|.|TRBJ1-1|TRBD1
CASTVTGEESTEAFF
TGTGCCAGCACTGTGACAGGGGAGGAGAGCACTGAAGCTTTCTTT
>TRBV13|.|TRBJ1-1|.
CASSPSPSTANTEAFF
TGTGCCAGCAGCCCTAGCCCCTCGACGGCGAACACTGAAGCTTTCTTT
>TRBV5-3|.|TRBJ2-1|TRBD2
CARSASSAGGVNEQFF
TGTGCCAGAAGCGCAAGTTCAGCGGGGGGTGTCAATGAGCAGTTCTTC
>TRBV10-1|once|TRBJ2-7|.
CASSERTDGRQYF
TGCGCCAGCAGTGAGCGGACAGATGGTCGGCAGTACTTC
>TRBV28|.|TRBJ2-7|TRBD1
CASNYGTGGSYEQYF
TGTGCCAGCAACTATGGGACAGGGGGCTCCTACGAGCAGTACTTC
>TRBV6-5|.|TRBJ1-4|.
CASRRGNEKLFF
TGTGCCAGCAGACGGGGGAATGAAAAACTGTTTTTT
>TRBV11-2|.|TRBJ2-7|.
CASSLWAGVPKEQYF
TGTGCCAGCAGCTTATGGGCCGGGGTACCCAAGGAGCAGTACTTC
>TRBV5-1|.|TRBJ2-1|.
CASRPTGSVYNEQFF
TGCGCCAGCAGGCCTACAGGGTCCGTTTACAATGAGCAGTTCTTC
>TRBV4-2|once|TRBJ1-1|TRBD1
CASSYRTGGNTEAFF
TGTGCCAGCAGCTACCGGACAGGGGGGAACACTGAAGCTTTCTTT
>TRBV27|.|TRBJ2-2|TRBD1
CASTLLKTGEIGELFF
TGTGCCAGCACCTTACTAAAGACAGGGGAAATCGGGGAGCTGTTTTTT
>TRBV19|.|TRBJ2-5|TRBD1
CASRNPGQGGETQYF
TGTGCCAGTAGAAACCCGGGACAGGGGGGCGAGACCCAGTACTTC
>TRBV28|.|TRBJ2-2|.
CASGTRRTGELFF
TGTGCCAGCGGAACTAGAAGAACCGGGGAGCTGTTTTTT
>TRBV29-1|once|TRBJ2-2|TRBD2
CSVLTSGVNTGELFF
TGCAGCGTGCTCACTAGCGGGGTTAACACCGGGGAGCTGTTTTTT
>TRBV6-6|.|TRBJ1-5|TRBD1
CASSGQGPGNQPQHF
TGTGCCAGCAGTGGACAGGGACCGGGAAATCAGCCCCAGCATTTT
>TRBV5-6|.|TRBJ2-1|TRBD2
CASSRPLAESSYNEQFF
TGTGCCAGCAGCCGCCCACTAGCGGAAAGCTCCTACAATGAGCAGTTCTTC
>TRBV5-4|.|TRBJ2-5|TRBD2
CASSLGLAGETQYF
TGTGCCAGCAGCTTGGGACTAGCGGGAGAGACCCAGTACTTC
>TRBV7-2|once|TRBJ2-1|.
CASSFHSGNEQFF
TGTGCCAGCAGTTTTCATAGCGGCAATGAGCAGTTCTTC
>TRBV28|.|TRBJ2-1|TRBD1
CANSRQGSRNEQFF
TGTGCCAACAGTCGACAGGGATCGCGCAATGAGCAGTTCTTC
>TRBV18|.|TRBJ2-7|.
CASSPWAGTYEQYF
TGTGCCAGCTCACCTTGGGCCGGGACCTACGAGCAGTACTTC
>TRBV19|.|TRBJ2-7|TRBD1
CASRRMGQGDYEQYF
TGTGCCAGTAGACGGATGGGGCAGGGGGACTACGAGCAGTACTTC
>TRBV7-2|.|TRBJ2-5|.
CASSSSLTPPQYF
TGTGCCAGCAGCTCGTCTTTAACTCCACCCCAGTACTTC
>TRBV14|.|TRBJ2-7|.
CASSRQSPPYEQYF
TGTGCCAGCAGCCGACAGAGCCCCCCCTACGAGCAGTACTTC